The 18 T cell receptor beta chains reported below all come from one sample, sequenced in a study of CD8+CD57+ T cells in acquired aplastic anemia. The use of genomic DNA as template underpinned the TCR beta VDJ and CDR3 profiling. MiXCR was run by TCRdb on the reads, yielding one entry per CDR3 protein. The repertoire holds 250,000 or so distinct CDR3 sequences, with approximately 45% as singletons. The authors sequenced patients whose flow cytometry had shown CD8+CD57+ cell expansion. Sequencing was carried out using sorted CD4+, CD8+, or CD8+CD57+ T cells (not recorded which) from PBMCs. All receptors come from a human donor with aplastic anemia.

This clonotype was seen many times. V usage is TRBV5-5 and J usage is TRBJ2-6; D ambiguous. The length of the CDR3 is 20 residues. Germline CDR1 reads SGHKS; CDR2 reads YYEKEE (reference sequence). Trimming removed 0 bases from V and 0 bases from J, with 19 bases in between. The CDR3 region is CASSLESPLLFSSGANVLTF. The CDR3 DNA sequence: TGTGCCAGCAGCTTGGAGTCTCCCCTACTTTTTAGCTCTGGGGCCAACGTCCTGACTTTC.

Note on this clonotype: One junction end does not reproduce the germline sequence, and a read error may be involved. V and J are TRBV15 and TRBJ1-2; no clear D gene. Germline V gene data show CDR1 as LNHNV and CDR2 as YYDKDF (reference sequence). The CDR3 contains 15 residues. The CDR3 loop is CATSRDEGINYGCTF. The CDR3 bases are TGTGCCACCAGCAGAGATGAGGGTATTAACTATGGCTGCACCTTC.

Concerning this clonotype: A much larger clone is a single base away; this may be a read error. The chain carries TRBV12-3 or TRBV12-4 and TRBJ1-6; D not resolved. The germline V and J ends were trimmed by 2 bases and 8 bases, with 4 bases remaining between them. The CDR3 is made up of 12 amino acids. The DNA of the CDR3 is TGTGCCAGCAGTTTAAGGGATTCACCCCTCCACTTT. This encodes CASSLRDSPLHF.

This clonotype was detected many times. The rearrangement joins TRBV6-6 to TRBJ1-5, with 8 bases fitting TRBD1. Germline CDR1 is MNHNY and CDR2 is SVGAGI (reference sequence). The CDR3 runs to 16 residues. V lost 4 bases, J lost 0 bases, and 5 bases stayed unmatched. The DNA of the CDR3 is TGTGCCAGCAGTTCGACGGACAGGGATAGCAATCAGCCCCAGCATTTT. This translates into CASSSTDRDSNQPQHF.

CDR3 bases: TGCGCCAGCACCCGAGCCGGGACTAGCGGTACAGATACGCAGTATTTT. This gives the protein CASTRAGTSGTDTQYF. The V and J genes are TRBV5-1 and TRBJ2-3; 11 nucleotides line up with TRBD2. The CDR3 has 16 amino acids. Germline V CDR1 and CDR2: SGHRS, YFSETQ. Trimming removed 6 bases from V and 3 bases from J; junction bases left unmatched: 9.

The J gene is TRBJ2-1, the V gene TRBV24-1, with 8 bases that match TRBD1. There are 17 residues in the CDR3. The V and J ends lost 4 bases and 1 base, in that order; junction bases with no gene match: 8. CDR1 is KGHDR, CDR2 SFDVKD, per germline. The CDR3 DNA reads as TGTGCCACCAGTGACCCTAGGACAGGGAGTTCCTACAATGAGCAGTTCTTC. It codes for CATSDPRTGSSYNEQFF.

This clonotype was recorded once. A much larger clone lies one base from this, so it may be a read error. This chain joins TRBV10-1 and TRBJ1-4; D is unclear. Germline CDR1 and CDR2: WNHNN and SYGVQD (reference sequence). The CDR3 consists of 15 residues. CDR3 DNA sequence: TGCGCCAGCATGAACCGGGTCGTCCGAAATGAAAAACTGCTTTTT. It yields the protein CASMNRVVRNEKLLF.

The chain links TRBV10-2 to TRBJ2-5; 8 nucleotides agree with TRBD2. From germline, CDR1 is WSHSY and CDR2 SAAADI. This CDR3 spans 13 amino acids. V was clipped by 7 bases and J by 5 bases; unmatched bases: 6. The CDR3 region has the DNA TGCGCCAGCAAGGGGGTAGCGGGGGAGACCCAGTACTTC. Amino acid sequence: CASKGVAGETQYF.

This clonotype was detected ten times or more. The chain employs TRBV5-5 and TRBJ1-5; tentative D call: TRBD1 (5 bases). V lost 1 base to trimming and J lost 5 bases, with 13 bases between them. CDR1 SGHKS and CDR2 YYEKEE come from the germline V gene (reference sequence). This CDR3 has 15 residues. The CDR3 DNA reads as TGTGCCAGCAGCTTGAACCGGGACTTCGATCAGCCCCAGCATTTT. Protein: CASSLNRDFDQPQHF.

The chain joins TRBV9 to TRBJ1-5; the D gene is possibly TRBD1 (5 bases). The CDR3 is 14 residues long. From germline, CDR1 is SGDLS and CDR2 YYNGEE. The CDR3 DNA reads as TGTGCAAGCGGTACAGGATCTGCCCTCCAGCCCCAGCATTTT. This gives the protein CASGTGSALQPQHF. Supplemented by reference TRBV9 and TRBJ1-5, the full variable domain reads DSGVTQTPKHLITATGQRVTLRCSPRSGDLSVYWYQQSLDQGLQFLIQYYNGEERAKGNILERFSAQQFPDLHSELNLSSLELGDSALYFCASGTGSALQPQHFGDGTRLSIL.

This clonotype was detected ten times or more. V and J are TRBV24-1 and TRBJ2-2, with TRBD2 matching over 9 bases. The CDR3 is 16 residues long. Germline V gene lookup returns CDR1 KGHDR and CDR2 SFDVKD. V lost 4 bases and J lost 4; bases outside the gene matches: 6. The CDR3 here is CATSDPLAGITGELFF. DNA of the CDR3: TGTGCCACCAGTGACCCTCTAGCGGGAATCACCGGGGAGCTGTTTTTT.

Ten or more counts support this clonotype. V gene TRBV30 combines with J gene TRBJ1-2, with D perhaps TRBD1 (5 bases). The CDR3 runs to 11 residues. Germline V lookup: CDR1 GTSNPN, CDR2 SVGIG (reference sequence). V lost 6 bases to trimming and J lost 7 bases, with 12 bases between them. The DNA of the CDR3 is TGTGCCTGCTCACAGGTGGGTGGCTACACCTTC. This translates into CACSQVGGYTF.

This clonotype turned up a few times. V is TRBV30 and J is TRBJ2-1; D remains unclear. The CDR3 loop spans 13 amino acids. Germline values: CDR1 GTSNPN, CDR2 SVGIG (reference sequence). V lost 4 bases and J lost 4, with 11 bases in between. The CDR3 reads CAWTYDGYNEQFF. The DNA of the CDR3 is TGTGCCTGGACTTACGATGGGTACAATGAGCAGTTCTTC.

This clonotype was recorded only once. A read error is possible here, since a much larger clone lies one base away. The rearrangement links TRBV5-1 to TRBJ1-3; 7 nucleotides align to TRBD1. This CDR3 spans 15 amino acids. Germline V gives CDR1 SGHRS, CDR2 YFSETQ. After removal of 6 bases from V and 2 bases from J, the junction contained 8 bases not matched to a gene. CDR3 in amino acids: CASNLRQGPGNTIYF. DNA of the CDR3: TGCGCCAGCAACTTACGACAGGGTCCTGGAAACACCATATATTTT.

The chain links TRBV12-3 or TRBV12-4 to TRBJ1-2; 8 bases agree with TRBD1. This CDR3 has 15 amino acids. V lost 6 bases to trimming and J lost 0 bases; unmatched junction nucleotides: 6. CDR3 sequence reads: CASSDRGRANYGYTF. The CDR3 DNA follows: TGTGCCAGCAGCGACAGGGGCCGGGCTAACTATGGCTACACCTTC.

This chain uses TRBV9 with TRBJ1-4, with D possibly matching TRBD1 (5 bases). The germline gives CDR1 SGDLS, CDR2 YYNGEE. This CDR3 is 14 amino acids long. The ends were cut back, 4 bases at V and 5 bases at J, with 12 bases in the middle. CDR3 sequence: CASSLGVLNEKLFF. The CDR3 DNA sequence: TGTGCCAGCAGCTTGGGGGTACTCAATGAAAAACTGTTTTTT. Complete variable domain (other parts from reference TRBV9 and TRBJ1-4): DSGVTQTPKHLITATGQRVTLRCSPRSGDLSVYWYQQSLDQGLQFLIQYYNGEERAKGNILERFSAQQFPDLHSELNLSSLELGDSALYFCASSLGVLNEKLFFGSGTQLSVL.

This clonotype was observed a few times. V gene TRBV4-3 combines with J gene TRBJ2-1; maybe TRBD1 (6 bases). Between the trimmed V and J ends, which lost 3 bases and 4 bases, there was a span of 10 bases. The CDR3 is made up of 14 amino acids. The germline gives CDR1 LGHNA, CDR2 YSLEER. CDR3 protein: CASSHVRGYNEQFF. The CDR3 DNA follows: TGCGCCAGCAGCCACGTGAGGGGGTACAATGAGCAGTTCTTC.

The chain couples TRBV7-2 to TRBJ2-7; D is uncertain. This CDR3 has 15 amino acids. Germline values: CDR1 SGHTA, CDR2 FQGNSA. V lost 0 bases and J lost 2, with 11 bases in between. The DNA for the CDR3 is TGTGCCAGCAGCTTAGCGCCCAGGCCTCCCTACGAGCAGTACTTC. Amino acids: CASSLAPRPPYEQYF.